Each of the 11 T cell receptor gamma chains below was sequenced from the same sample in a study of γδ T cells in repeated Plasmodium falciparum infection. Vgamma9/Vdelta2+ and Vdelta2-negative gammadelta T cells were flow-sorted from PBMC for bulk sequencing. TCRdb re-called clones from the multiplex PCR reads via CATT. The sample consists of 25,000 to 30,000 gamma-chain clones, about 3% of them appearing once. Sequenced sample: gamma-delta T cells from blood. These TCRs come from a pool of human donors (malaria-infected and uninfected, not separated).

Note on this clone: TCRdb's listed protein matches a much larger clone and diverges from this DNA's translation at residue 5, likely through a read error; the protein shown comes from the DNA. This rearrangement joins TRGV5 to TRGJ1 or TRGJ2. The J gene is not listed in TCRdb, so it was assigned here from a DNA match to germline. Germline lookup yields CDR1 VINAFY and CDR2 YDVSNSKD. CDR3 size: 13 residues. The CDR3 nucleotides are TGTGCCACCTGGGGCAGGGACGAATATAAGAAACTCTTT. Amino acids: CATWGRDEYKKLF.

This clone was seen many times. A far more abundant clone sits one base away, making this likely a read error. Distinct nucleotide sequences in the sample also encode this CDR3. The rearrangement joins TRGV5 to TRGJ1 or TRGJ2. The CDR3 length is 11 residues. Germline CDR1 is VINAFY and CDR2 is YDVSNSKD. CDR3 sequence reads: CATWDAYKKLF. The CDR3 DNA sequence: TGCGCCACCTGGGACGCTTATAAGAAACTCTTT.

Concerning this clone: This probably arose from a read error, given a far larger clone one base away. Different DNA sequences within this sample yield the same CDR3. This rearrangement joins TRGV9 to TRGJP2. The J gene is absent in TCRdb and was assigned here via DNA matching to germline. This CDR3 has 14 residues. In germline, CDR1 is GITISATS, CDR2 ISYDGTV (reference sequence). In nucleotides, the CDR3 is TGCGCCTTGTGGGAGGTGCACGGTGATTGGATCAAGACGTTT. It yields the protein CALWEVHGDWIKTF.

This clone appeared many times. The protein TCRdb lists belongs to a much larger clone and differs from this DNA's translation at residue 11, which points to a read error; the protein shown is made from the DNA. The rearrangement uses TRGV4 and TRGJP2. The J gene, not given by TCRdb, was assigned here from a germline match of the nucleotide sequence. Germline V CDR1 and CDR2: EGSTGY, YDSYTSSV. The CDR3 consists of 14 residues. The CDR3 sequence is CATWQKSSDWTKTF. The CDR3 coding sequence is TGTGCCACCTGGCAAAAGAGTAGTGATTGGACCAAGACGTTT.

This clone showed up just a few times. TCRdb assigns this DNA the protein of a much larger clone, which departs from its translation at residue 4; this likely reflects a read error, and the protein shown comes from translating the DNA. The chain couples TRGV9 to TRGJ1 or TRGJ2. TCRdb gives no J gene; it was assigned here by matching the DNA to germline. The CDR3 extends over 19 amino acids. CDR1 is GITISATS and CDR2 is ISYDGTV in the germline V gene (reference sequence). The CDR3 loop reads CALREVPIDRLENYYKKLF. As DNA, the CDR3 is TGTGCCTTGCGGGAGGTGCCTATTGATCGACTAGAGAATTATTATAAGAAACTCTTT.

In regard to this clone: The TCRdb protein, from a much larger clone, departs from this DNA's translation at residue 3, likely by read error; the protein shown derives from the DNA. CDR3: CAAWDRYLYYKKLF. The DNA of the CDR3 is TGTGCCGCCTGGGACAGGTACCTTTATTATAAGAAACTCTTT. V and J are TRGV2 and TRGJ1 or TRGJ2. The J gene comes from matching the DNA to germline here; TCRdb lacks it. CDR3 length equals 14 residues. The V gene's germline CDR1 is EGSNGY and CDR2 YDSYNSKV.

This clone is medium-sized in the sample. The chain recombines TRGV9 with TRGJ1 or TRGJ2. Germline loops: CDR1 GITISATS, CDR2 ISYDGTV (reference sequence). J was trimmed by 2 bases and V by 5 bases; bases with no gene match: 3. The CDR3 covers 12 residues. DNA of the CDR3: TGTGCCTTGTGGGCGGATTATTATAAGAAACTCTTT. This gives the protein CALWADYYKKLF.

This clone came up a few times. A far larger clone lies a single base away; this is likely a read error. The gene calls are TRGV9 and TRGJ1 or TRGJ2. Here the J gene came from matching the DNA to germline, since TCRdb omits it. The CDR3 has 13 amino acids. The germline V gene encodes CDR1 GITISATS and CDR2 ISYDGTV (reference sequence). Trimming at V came to 2 bases and at J to 7 bases, leaving 8 bases not matched to a gene. This chain's CDR3 is CALWEGPLYKKLF. DNA for the CDR3: TGTGCCTTGTGGGAGGGCCCTCTCTATAAGAAACTCTTT.

Many counts were recorded for this clone. A read error may account for a junction end that differs from germline. This same CDR3 is encoded by further DNA sequences in the sample. The chain links TRGV2 to TRGJ1 or TRGJ2. No J gene was available from TCRdb, and it was assigned here by a germline match of the DNA. The CDR3 length is 14 residues. Germline CDR1 EGSNGY, CDR2 YDSYNSKV. The CDR3 spells CATWDGPYYYKKLF. Here the CDR3 DNA reads TGTGCCACCTGGGACGGGCCGTATTACTATAAGAAACTCTTT.

This clone was picked up many times. TCRdb attributes to this sequence the protein of a much larger clone, which differs from the DNA translation at residue 5; a read error is likely, and the protein displayed is translated from the DNA. The V and J genes are TRGV9 and TRGJ1 or TRGJ2. The CDR3 runs 13 residues. Germline CDR1 reads GITISATS; CDR2 reads ISYDGTV (reference sequence). The V and J ends lost 5 bases and 0 bases, in that order; junction bases with no gene match: 4. CDR3 nucleotides: TGTGCCTTGTGGGGGTGGAATTATTATAAGAAACTCTTT. The encoded protein is CALWGWNYYKKLF.

This clone was seen at least ten times. A read error is likely here: a far larger clone is one base away. Other DNA sequences from this sample encode an identical CDR3 as well. CDR3 region: CALWEVYYKKLF. CDR3 DNA: TGTGCCTTGTGGGAGGTTTATTATAAGAAGCTCTTT. V gene TRGV9 combines with J gene TRGJ1 or TRGJ2. The CDR3 consists of 12 residues. Germline V CDR1 and CDR2: GITISATS, ISYDGTV (reference sequence).